This T cell receptor beta chain emerged from a study of pediatric ulcerative colitis. Up to 500,000 reads were sequenced per sample. TCRdb's copy holds only in-frame clones and misses some; the assay was immunoSEQ multiplex PCR. The sample records about 64,000 clones, approximately 87% being singletons. This clone was seen a handful of times. The sample contains more than one DNA sequence encoding this CDR3. The TCR originated in a boy aged 5-17 years with severe ulcerative colitis. The source material was blood.

The CDR3, as DNA: TGTGCCAGCAGTTTGGGCAGCAATCAGCCCCAGCATTTT. Residues: CASSLGSNQPQHF. The chain employs TRBV27 and TRBJ1-5; D call uncertain. The CDR3 is 13 residues long. Germline V gives CDR1 MNHEY, CDR2 SMNVEV (reference sequence). Trimming took off 3 bases at V and 1 base at J, with 4 bases between the two ends.